The 32 T cell receptor beta chains listed next were all sequenced from one sample in a study of CD8 T cells in ankylosing spondylitis. Using its own MiXCR run on the 5' RACE reads, TCRdb lists one record per CDR3 protein. This sample yields some 250,000 distinct CDR3 sequences, of which about 11% are seen a single time; less than 7% belongs to the top ten. Specimen: blood, either unsorted or a sorted T cell fraction (not recorded which). The receptors were sampled from a male donor with ankylosing spondylitis or in good health (not recorded which).

Ten or more counts support this clonotype. The V gene is TRBV20-1, the J gene TRBJ2-3; D gene unclear. Germline CDR1 is DFQATT and CDR2 is SNEGSKA (reference sequence). Trimming removed 2 bases at V and 0 bases at J, with 18 bases between. CDR3 size: 17 residues. The CDR3 here is CSARSYPSLGSTDTQYF. For the CDR3, the DNA is TGCAGTGCTAGATCATACCCCTCCCTGGGGAGCACAGATACGCAGTATTTT.

The chain employs TRBV7-8 and TRBJ2-7; D perhaps matches TRBD2 (6 bases). The germline V gene encodes CDR1 SGHVS and CDR2 FQNEAQ. The CDR3 runs 15 residues. V lost 5 bases and J 5 bases, leaving 19 bases between the germline ends. The CDR3 DNA reads TGTGCCAGCAGCCAAAGGCGGGACCCTTTTAACGAGCAGTACTTC. Translation gives CASSQRRDPFNEQYF.

This clonotype was observed many times. The gene calls are TRBV5-1 and TRBJ2-2, with a tentative D call TRBD2 (5 bases). Germline CDR1 is SGHRS and CDR2 is YFSETQ. V lost 6 bases and J lost 1, with 10 bases in between. CDR3 size: 14 residues. The DNA for the CDR3 is TGCGCCAGCATGGGAGACCAGAACACCGGGGAGCTGTTTTTT. Its translation: CASMGDQNTGELFF.

This clonotype was counted many times. The chain is built from TRBV20-1 and TRBJ2-3, with 7 bases aligning to TRBD1. Germline CDR1 DFQATT, CDR2 SNEGSKA (reference sequence). The J segment lost 3 bases and the V segment lost 6 bases, leaving 6 bases of the junction unmatched. CDR3 size: 13 residues. Here the CDR3 reads CSALDRATDTQYF. CDR3 bases: TGCAGTGCCCTCGACAGGGCGACAGATACGCAGTATTTT.

There are many counts of this clonotype. The gene calls are TRBV5-1 and TRBJ2-1; 7 positions match TRBD2. The CDR3 is 13 residues long. Per the germline V gene, CDR1 is SGHRS and CDR2 is YFSETQ. V shed 4 bases, J shed 5 bases, and the junction held 3 bases outside the gene matches. Here the CDR3 DNA reads TGCGCCAGCAGCGTCGGGACTAACAATGAGCAGTTCTTC. The encoded protein is CASSVGTNNEQFF. The whole variable domain, filled in from reference TRBV5-1 and TRBJ2-1, reads KAGVTQTPRYLIKTRGQQVTLSCSPISGHRSVSWYQQTPGQGLQFLFEYFSETQRNKGNFPGRFSGRQFSNSRSEMNVSTLELGDSALYLCASSVGTNNEQFFGPGTRLTVL.

Only a few counts were recorded for this clonotype. This may be a read error, as it is one base from a much larger clone. The chain joins TRBV15 to TRBJ2-7; D assignment may be TRBD1 or TRBD2 (5 bases each). This CDR3 region has 18 residues. Germline V lookup: CDR1 LNHNV, CDR2 YYDKDF (reference sequence). DNA for the CDR3: TGTGCCGCCAGCAGAGAGTACCAAATTGGGACGGGCTCGGGGGAGCAGTACTTC. As protein: CAASREYQIGTGSGEQYF.

This clonotype occurred a few times. The CDR3 protein is CASSYSAPTYEQYF. CDR3 DNA sequence: TGTGCCAGCAGTTACTCGGCACCCACTTACGAGCAGTACTTC. The chain combines TRBV6-5 with TRBJ2-7; no definite D call. This CDR3 contains 14 residues. Germline assignment: CDR1 MNHEY and CDR2 SVGAGI. V was pared by 0 bases and J by 4 bases, with 10 bases between.

There are many counts of this clonotype. The V call is TRBV6-5, the J call TRBJ2-7, with D possibly matching TRBD2 (6 bases). Germline V lookup: CDR1 MNHEY, CDR2 SVGAGI. Trimming pared 6 bases from V and 7 bases from J, leaving 13 bases between. CDR3 length: 12 residues. The DNA of the CDR3 is TGTGCCAGCAGGGATTACCGGGGGGAGCAGTACTTC. Amino acid sequence: CASRDYRGEQYF.

V gene TRBV7-2 combines with J gene TRBJ1-1, with a tentative D call TRBD1 (6 bases). Trimming cost V 7 bases and J 9 bases, with 18 bases left between them. CDR1 is SGHTA, CDR2 FQGNSA, per germline. This CDR3 is 13 amino acids long. The CDR3: CASTFRGGYQAFF. Here the CDR3 DNA reads TGTGCCAGCACCTTTAGGGGGGGCTACCAAGCTTTCTTT.

This clonotype was seen only a few times. The CDR3 loop reads CASSPGRHTEAFF. The CDR3 DNA reads as TGTGCCAGCAGCCCCGGGCGGCACACTGAAGCTTTCTTT. The rearrangement uses TRBV6-5 and TRBJ1-1; D gene uncertain. Deletions cut 6 bases from V and 3 bases from J, with 11 bases between. Germline-derived CDR1 and CDR2 are MNHEY and SVGAGI. This CDR3 region has 13 residues.

This clonotype was found many times. The J gene is TRBJ1-1, the V gene TRBV7-2; unclear D gene. V shed 1 base and J shed 3 bases, with 3 bases lying between them. The CDR3 totals 12 residues. Per germline, CDR1 SGHTA and CDR2 FQGNSA. The CDR3 DNA sequence: TGTGCCAGCAGCTTAGTATACACTGAAGCTTTCTTT. Its translation is CASSLVYTEAFF.

This clonotype was seen ten or more times. V and J are TRBV7-9 and TRBJ1-1; a possible D gene is TRBD1 (6 bases). V lost 3 bases and J lost 5, with 16 bases in between. Germline CDR1 reads SEHNR; CDR2 reads FQNEAQ (reference sequence). This CDR3 comprises 15 residues. CDR3 protein: CASSFPDGDRTEAFF. DNA of the CDR3: TGTGCCAGCAGCTTTCCGGACGGAGACAGGACTGAAGCTTTCTTT.

There are many counts of this clonotype. J is TRBJ2-1 and V is TRBV20-1; 15 bases are shared with TRBD2. The CDR3 has 17 amino acids. Germline V gene data show CDR1 as DFQATT and CDR2 as SNEGSKA (reference sequence). The V and J ends lost 6 bases and 4 bases, in that order; junction bases with no gene match: 10. Here the CDR3 DNA reads TGCAGTGCCCCGGGACTAGCGGGAGGAGGCTCTTACAATGAGCAGTTCTTC. Its protein is CSAPGLAGGGSYNEQFF.

At least ten counts were recorded for this clonotype. V gene TRBV5-1 combines with J gene TRBJ2-7; D tentatively reads TRBD1 or TRBD2 (7 bases each). The CDR3 runs 14 residues. V gave up 7 bases and J gave up 0 bases, with 14 bases separating them. Germline V gene lookup returns CDR1 SGHRS and CDR2 YFSETQ. The DNA for the CDR3 is TGCGCCAGCCGCATCAGGGGGGGCTCCTACGAGCAGTACTTC. This sequence encodes CASRIRGGSYEQYF.

This clonotype was counted ten times or more. This chain links TRBV19 with TRBJ2-3; D remains unclear. The V gene's germline CDR1 is LNHDA and CDR2 SQIVND (reference sequence). Trimming stripped 5 bases from V and 1 base from J, with 10 bases between. The CDR3 sequence is 14 residues long. The CDR3 here is CASSPPFGTDTQYF. The CDR3 nucleotides are TGTGCCAGTAGTCCGCCTTTTGGCACAGATACGCAGTATTTT.

This clonotype was seen at least ten times. The chain couples TRBV4-2 to TRBJ2-2; D gene ambiguous. From germline, CDR1 is LGHNA and CDR2 YNFKEQ. Deletions cut 1 base from V and 4 bases from J, with 4 bases between. This CDR3 spans 13 amino acids. CDR3 amino acids: CASSQVPTGELFF. The CDR3 region has the DNA TGTGCCAGCAGCCAAGTCCCCACCGGGGAGCTGTTTTTT.

This clonotype was detected ten times or more. The rearrangement joins TRBV20-1 to TRBJ2-1; TRBD2 might be the D (7 bases). With 5 bases removed from V and 6 bases from J, the gap between germline ends came to 17 bases. This CDR3 is 14 amino acids long. CDR1 DFQATT and CDR2 SNEGSKA come from the germline V gene (reference sequence). The DNA for the CDR3 is TGCAGTGCTGAGAGGGGGGAGGGGGTCAATGAGCAGTTCTTC. Its translation: CSAERGEGVNEQFF.

This clonotype occurred many times. The CDR3 coding sequence is TGTGCCAGCAGCCTACAATGGGGGGCAGATACGCAGTATTTT. As protein: CASSLQWGADTQYF. The V call is TRBV9, the J call TRBJ2-3; D perhaps matches TRBD2 (6 bases). The V and J ends lost 4 bases and 4 bases respectively, with 13 bases between them. Germline V gene lookup returns CDR1 SGDLS and CDR2 YYNGEE. This CDR3 has 14 residues.

The chain has TRBV12-3 or TRBV12-4 and TRBJ2-2; weak D call: TRBD2 (6 bases). There are 13 residues in the CDR3. The ends were cut back, 11 bases at V and 8 bases at J, with 18 bases in the middle. CDR3 loop: CALGELASGELFF. CDR3 in DNA: TGTGCCCTCGGGGAACTAGCCTCTGGGGAGCTGTTTTTT.

The V call is TRBV19, the J call TRBJ2-3; 8 bases align to TRBD2. CDR1 is LNHDA and CDR2 is SQIVND in the germline V gene (reference sequence). Losses at the gene ends were 5 bases for V and 3 bases for J; bases not matched to a gene: 4. The CDR3 covers 14 residues. CDR3 loop: CASSRGGRTDTQYF. The CDR3 region has the DNA TGTGCCAGTAGTCGTGGCGGGAGGACAGATACGCAGTATTTT. The complete variable domain, with remaining parts taken from reference TRBV19 and TRBJ2-3, reads DGGITQSPKYLFRKEGQNVTLSCEQNLNHDAMYWYRQDPGQGLRLIYYSQIVNDFQKGDIAEGYSVSREKKESFPLTVTSAQKNPTAFYLCASSRGGRTDTQYFGPGTRLTVL.

This clonotype came up many times. This chain uses TRBV5-1 with TRBJ1-2; D unclear. Trimming shortened V by 2 bases and J by 1 base, and 6 bases separated the two germline ends. CDR1 and CDR2 (germline): SGHRS, YFSETQ. The CDR3 is 13 residues long. The CDR3 nucleotides are TGCGCCAGCAGCTTTGGGCTTAACTATGGCTACACCTTC. Protein product: CASSFGLNYGYTF.

There are many counts of this clonotype. This chain uses TRBV5-1 with TRBJ2-1; 13 nucleotides agree with TRBD2. The CDR3 runs 16 residues. The germline V gene has CDR1 SGHRS and CDR2 YFSETQ. Trimming removed 4 bases from V and 7 bases from J; junction bases left unmatched: 8. CDR3 sequence (DNA): TGCGCCAGCAGCGGTGGGACTAGCGGGGAGGAGAATGAGCAGTTCTTC. Translating gives CASSGGTSGEENEQFF.

This clonotype appeared many times. V usage is TRBV7-8 and J usage is TRBJ2-1, with 8 bases fitting TRBD2. This CDR3 is 15 amino acids long. With V trimmed by 5 bases and J by 6 bases, 9 bases remained unmatched. In germline, CDR1 is SGHVS, CDR2 FQNEAQ. The CDR3: CASSPGRTSGNEQFF. CDR3 bases: TGTGCCAGCAGCCCCGGCCGTACTAGCGGCAATGAGCAGTTCTTC.

A few counts support this clonotype. This chain uses TRBV7-9 with TRBJ2-5, with a possible D match to TRBD1 (6 bases). V was cut by 2 bases and J by 1 base, with 8 bases left in between. Germline V lookup: CDR1 SEHNR, CDR2 FQNEAQ (reference sequence). The CDR3 covers 14 residues. The CDR3 nucleotides are TGTGCCAGCAGCTTATCGACAGGCCAAGAGACCCAGTACTTC. It codes for CASSLSTGQETQYF.

The table lists this clonotype with a few counts. The chain has TRBV30 and TRBJ1-5; D gene uncertain. The CDR3 covers 13 residues. Germline lookup yields CDR1 GTSNPN and CDR2 SVGIG (reference sequence). Trimming took off 4 bases at V and 3 bases at J, with 10 bases between the two ends. This CDR3 reads CAWNSGFNQPQHF. As DNA, the CDR3 is TGTGCCTGGAATAGTGGATTCAATCAGCCCCAGCATTTT. The full variable domain, in which reference TRBV30 and TRBJ1-5 provide the parts outside the CDR3, is SQTIHQWPATLVQPVGSPLSLECTVEGTSNPNLYWYRQAAGRGLQLLFYSVGIGQISSEVPQNLSASRPQDRQFILSSKKLLLSDSGFYLCAWNSGFNQPQHFGDGTRLSIL.

In its sample, this clonotype was seen many times. In nucleotides, the CDR3 is TGTGCCATCAGTGAACCGGGACAGGGGGACGAGACCCAGTACTTC. Protein sequence: CAISEPGQGDETQYF. The chain uses TRBV10-3 and TRBJ2-5, with 11 nucleotides matching TRBD1. V shed 3 bases, J shed 5 bases, and the junction held 5 bases outside the gene matches. Looked up from germline, CDR1 is ENHRY and CDR2 is SYGVKD. This CDR3 spans 15 amino acids.

The V gene is TRBV15, the J gene TRBJ1-2; D is unresolved. Germline-derived CDR1 and CDR2 are LNHNV and YYDKDF (reference sequence). V lost 5 bases, J lost 4 bases, and 17 bases lay in between. The CDR3 is 15 residues long. This CDR3 is CATSPGNPLFYGYTF. The CDR3 DNA follows: TGTGCCACCAGCCCTGGGAACCCCCTCTTCTATGGCTACACCTTC.

This clonotype was counted at least ten times. The chain couples TRBV20-1 to TRBJ1-5, with 10 bases aligning to TRBD1. This CDR3 region has 15 residues. CDR1 and CDR2 (germline): DFQATT, SNEGSKA (reference sequence). Trimming cost V 1 base and J 6 bases; bases outside gene matches: 6. CDR3 coding DNA: TGCAGTGCTAGAGTTGGACAGGGGGACAGTCAGCCCCAGCATTTT. This codes for CSARVGQGDSQPQHF.

This clonotype was detected ten times or more. This CDR3 is CASSSLSGELFF. The CDR3 nucleotides are TGTGCCAGCAGTTCTCTCAGCGGGGAGCTGTTTTTT. The rearrangement uses TRBV6-5 and TRBJ2-2; D gene uncertain. This CDR3 is built from 12 residues. The germline gives CDR1 MNHEY, CDR2 SVGAGI. Trimming removed 4 bases at V and 7 bases at J, with 7 bases between.

This chain connects TRBV28 to TRBJ2-2, with 10 bases aligning to TRBD1. The germline V gene encodes CDR1 MDHEN and CDR2 SYDVKM. After removal of 6 bases from V and 2 bases from J, the junction contained 9 bases not matched to a gene. The CDR3 is 17 residues long. The CDR3 coding sequence is TGTGCCAGCAGACGGACAGGGGGGCCCCTAAACACCGGGGAGCTGTTTTTT. It yields the protein CASRRTGGPLNTGELFF.

About this clonotype itself: The junction and the germline gene differ at one end; a read error may be behind it. The chain has TRBV29-1 and TRBJ2-5, with 8 bases aligning to TRBD1. The CDR3 runs 15 residues. The germline V gene has CDR1 SQVTM and CDR2 ANQGSEA. The CDR3 loop is CIVEDTGQGRETQYF. As DNA, the CDR3 is TGCATCGTTGAAGACACAGGACAGGGACGAGAGACCCAGTACTTC.

Concerning this clonotype: With a much larger clone just one base away, this may be a read error. The chain combines TRBV3-1 with TRBJ2-1, with D unclear. The CDR3 extends over 14 amino acids. V lost 4 bases and J 6 bases, leaving 13 bases between the germline ends. Germline V lookup: CDR1 LGHDT, CDR2 YNNKEL (reference sequence). As DNA, the CDR3 is TGTGCCAGCAGCCTACAGACGTTTACCAATGAGCAGTTCTTC. Translating gives CASSLQTFTNEQFF.